This T cell receptor (beta chain) is from a study of T-cell memory formation after mild COVID-19. Study-level points and caveats: Several responding clones turned up in pre-infection memory, indicating that cross-reactive memory may have taken part.

5'RACE with constant-segment primers built TCRalpha and TCRbeta cDNA libraries with UMIs. MiXCR was run by TCRdb on the 5' RACE reads, yielding one entry per CDR3 protein. The data show about 320,000 distinct CDR3 sequences, with approximately 15% seen just once and 20% to 25% held by the top ten. CDR3 size: 13 residues. CDR1 and CDR2 from the germline V gene are MNHEY and SMNVEV (reference sequence). The V and J ends lost 4 bases and 3 bases respectively, with 6 bases between them. About this clonotype: Its antigen is unknown.

The receptor was isolated from a man aged 18-30 years who had mild COVID-19 (a few samples of this study predate the infection). Cell type and time point are not known. The chain carries TRBV27 and TRBJ2-2, with a tentative D call TRBD2 (5 bases). Sequences were obtained from PBMCs or a T cell subset sorted from them (not recorded which). The CDR3 sequence is CASSWTHTGELFF. As DNA, the CDR3 is TGTGCCAGCAGTTGGACTCACACCGGGGAGCTGTTTTTT.